This T cell receptor (beta chain) was sequenced during a study of cytomegalovirus exposure and HLA in healthy donors. General observations from the study: The tendency of first-cohort TCR clusters to co-occur in the 120 or so validation repertoires emerged from a later analysis.

The table came from immunoSEQ multiplex PCR; TCRdb's copy has only in-frame clones and leaves some out. The repertoire holds more than 150,000 clones, 88% seen once, with roughly 3% in the top ten. CDR3 length: 17 amino acids. Germline V gene data show CDR1 as MDHEN and CDR2 as SYDVKM. V was pared by 1 base and J by 4 bases, with 7 bases of the junction left unmatched. A few counts support this clone. The antigen remains unidentified. Specimen: PBMCs. This sequence originates from a man aged 18-30 years in good health and CMV-seronegative. V gene TRBV28 combines with J gene TRBJ2-1; 10 nucleotides align to TRBD2. The DNA for the CDR3 is TGTGCCAGCAGTTTATCTAGCGGGAGAGCATCGTACAATGAGCAGTTCTTC. Translation gives CASSLSSGRASYNEQFF.